This T cell receptor (beta chain) came from a study of CD8 T cells in Susac syndrome. This CDR3 is built from 19 residues. V shed 3 bases, J shed 4 bases, and the junction held 20 bases outside the gene matches. From germline, CDR1 is MGHRA and CDR2 YSYEKL. Random hexamers primed reverse transcription of about 0.5 to 1 ug RNA. MiXCR was run by TCRdb on the immunoSEQ multiplex PCR reads, yielding one entry per CDR3 protein. This table has 150,000 to 200,000 distinct CDR3 sequences, around 93% appearing once. The sample comprised CD4+ T cells from PBMCs. The origin of this receptor is a human donor in good health. This chain uses TRBV4-1 with TRBJ2-7; 8 nucleotides match TRBD1. CDR3 amino acids: CASSHHPLNSGRGPYEQYF. The CDR3, as DNA: TGCGCCAGCAGCCATCACCCCTTAAACTCGGGCAGGGGGCCTTACGAGCAGTACTTC.